This T cell receptor beta chain was identified during a study of Ad26.COV2.S vaccination and SARS-CoV-2 variants. The wider study: Into the muscle, Ad26.COV2.S was dosed once or twice, 56 days apart.

Treatment of the sample: about 20 received Ad26.COV2.S at low or high dose, single or two shots; roughly five received placebo; per-sample allocation not given. Collection of the samples took place on day 63 after the first injection of vaccine or placebo. Study results and caveats: From the TCR breadth and depth analyses, total T cell responses may have been underestimated.

Worth noting for this clone: The antigen remains undetermined.

V lost 0 bases and J 5 bases, leaving 16 bases between the germline ends. Germline CDR1 is MGHRA and CDR2 is YSYEKL. The CDR3 has 16 residues. TCRdb's copy holds only in-frame clones and misses some; the assay was immunoSEQ multiplex PCR. The sample yields about 410,000 clones, approximately 92% seen once. V gene TRBV4-1 combines with J gene TRBJ1-2; the D gene is possibly TRBD1 (5 bases). The sample consisted of peripheral blood, taken in a trial of Ad26.COV2.S vaccine versus placebo. The source of this sequence is a person aged 18-65 years who received the Ad26.COV2.S COVID-19 vaccine or a placebo. The chain's CDR3 is CASSQDEAGRGYGYTF. The DNA for the CDR3 is TGCGCCAGCAGCCAAGATGAGGCAGGGCGAGGGTATGGCTACACCTTC.